These 24 T cell receptor beta chains originate from one sample sequenced in a study of blood T cell repertoires in COVID-19. Sequencing was performed with immunoSEQ multiplex PCR; in TCRdb, only in-frame clones are kept and a portion is missing. Of around 130,000 clones listed, more than 75% are singletons. Sequenced input: peripheral blood. These receptors all stem from a man between 70 and 80 years old with active COVID-19.

This chain connects TRBV7-3 to TRBJ2-7; D possibly corresponds to TRBD1 (6 bases). Trimming removed 5 bases from V and 6 bases from J, with 14 bases in between. Germline CDR1 SGHTA, CDR2 FQGTGA. The CDR3 is 13 residues long. Written as DNA, the CDR3 is TGTGCCAGCAGCAATGACAGGTGGGGCGAGCAGTACTTC. Translating it yields CASSNDRWGEQYF.

The chain recombines TRBV28 with TRBJ2-3; TRBD1 matches at 7 bases. CDR1 and CDR2 from the germline V gene are MDHEN and SYDVKM. Trimming took 2 bases from V and 2 from J; bases not matched to a gene: 7. There are 16 residues in the CDR3. CDR3 DNA: TGTGCCAGCAGTTTACTTGGACAGGCATCCACAGATACGCAGTATTTT. Its protein is CASSLLGQASTDTQYF.

The gene calls are TRBV24-1 and TRBJ2-1; TRBD2 agrees at 7 bases. This CDR3 is built from 15 residues. Germline lookup yields CDR1 KGHDR and CDR2 SFDVKD. Germline trimming cut 5 bases from V and 9 bases from J; bases unmatched to any gene: 12. CDR3 nucleotide sequence: TGTGCCACCAGTGCGGAGGGAGGGAGGGTCGGTGAGCAGTTCTTC. Translated, it gives CATSAEGGRVGEQFF.

The rearrangement joins TRBV19 to TRBJ1-5; perhaps TRBD1 as D (6 bases). Germline CDR1 and CDR2: LNHDA and SQIVND (reference sequence). The V and J ends lost 7 bases and 6 bases respectively, with 16 bases between them. This CDR3 spans 14 amino acids. Written as DNA, the CDR3 is TGTGCCAGTACCCTGGGGGGGCCGGGTCAGCCCCAGCATTTT. Protein sequence: CASTLGGPGQPQHF.

This clone was detected only a few times. This rearrangement joins TRBV19 to TRBJ1-2; the D gene is possibly TRBD1 (5 bases). Trimming took off 3 bases at V and 0 bases at J, with 11 bases between the two ends. This CDR3 spans 15 amino acids. Germline V gene lookup returns CDR1 LNHDA and CDR2 SQIVND (reference sequence). The CDR3 is CASSISWGANYGYTF. Here the CDR3 DNA reads TGTGCCAGTAGTATTAGCTGGGGGGCTAACTATGGCTACACCTTC.

The chain combines TRBV28 with TRBJ2-3, with D perhaps matching TRBD2 (6 bases). The CDR3 covers 12 residues. Deletions cut 5 bases from V and 6 bases from J, with 9 bases between. Germline CDR1 is MDHEN and CDR2 is SYDVKM. The CDR3 spells CASSPAGDTQYF. CDR3 DNA sequence: TGTGCCAGCAGTCCCGCGGGGGATACGCAGTATTTT.

The V and J genes are TRBV27 and TRBJ2-7; D is uncertain. CDR3 size: 13 residues. Deletions cut 5 bases from V and 3 bases from J, with 11 bases between. Per germline, CDR1 MNHEY and CDR2 SMNVEV (reference sequence). The CDR3 DNA sequence: TGTGCCAGCAGTCCCCGGTCGGGCTACGAGCAGTACTTC. Encoded protein: CASSPRSGYEQYF.

The CDR3 region has the DNA TGCGCCAGCAGCATAACAGGCGGCTCTGGAAACACCATATATTTT. Translated, it gives CASSITGGSGNTIYF. The rearrangement joins TRBV5-1 to TRBJ1-3, with a weak D call TRBD1 (5 bases). Deletions cut 4 bases from V and 0 bases from J, with 11 bases between. The CDR3 consists of 15 residues. The germline CDR1 and CDR2 sequences are SGHRS and YFSETQ. The full variable domain, in which reference TRBV5-1 and TRBJ1-3 provide the parts outside the CDR3, is KAGVTQTPRYLIKTRGQQVTLSCSPISGHRSVSWYQQTPGQGLQFLFEYFSETQRNKGNFPGRFSGRQFSNSRSEMNVSTLELGDSALYLCASSITGGSGNTIYFGEGSWLTVV.

The chain joins TRBV7-9 to TRBJ1-2; a weak D match, TRBD1 (6 bases). Germline values: CDR1 SEHNR, CDR2 FQNEAQ (reference sequence). The V gene lost 3 bases and the J gene lost 8 bases, with 16 bases spanning the gap. The CDR3 contains 14 residues. The CDR3 coding sequence is TGTGCCAGCAGCTTCCCTCAGGGGTCGGAGGGCTACACCTTC. Residues: CASSFPQGSEGYTF. The full variable domain, in which reference TRBV7-9 and TRBJ1-2 provide the parts outside the CDR3, is DTGVSQNPRHKITKRGQNVTFRCDPISEHNRLYWYRQTLGQGPEFLTYFQNEAQLEKSRLLSDRFSAERPKGSFSTLEIQRTEQGDSAMYLCASSFPQGSEGYTFGSGTRLTVV.

The chain joins TRBV30 to TRBJ1-2, with 10 bases fitting TRBD1. Germline V CDR1 and CDR2: GTSNPN, SVGIG (reference sequence). The CDR3 contains 14 residues. The V segment lost 2 bases and the J segment 8 bases; nucleotides outside the gene matches: 8. The CDR3, as DNA: TGTGCCTGGAGTCTGACCGGGACAGGGGAAGGCTACACCTTC. Residues: CAWSLTGTGEGYTF.

V is TRBV5-4 and J is TRBJ2-7; D is perhaps TRBD2 (5 bases). The CDR3 consists of 14 residues. Trimming stripped 4 bases from V and 7 bases from J, with 18 bases between. Germline V gene data show CDR1 as SGHNT and CDR2 as YYREEE (reference sequence). This CDR3 reads CASSPPGSYKEQYF. The CDR3 DNA reads TGTGCCAGCAGCCCGCCGGGGTCCTACAAGGAGCAGTACTTC.

Only one count was recorded for this clone. The rearrangement joins TRBV28 to TRBJ2-7, with TRBD2 identical over 8 bases. The CDR3 runs to 15 residues. The germline gives CDR1 MDHEN, CDR2 SYDVKM. Trimming took 4 bases from V and 5 from J; bases not matched to a gene: 10. For the CDR3, the DNA is TGTGCCAGCAGTTCCCCCAAACTAGCGGACCACGAGCAGTACTTC. Residues: CASSSPKLADHEQYF.

The rearrangement links TRBV29-1 to TRBJ1-2; 11 positions match TRBD1. The CDR3 extends over 15 amino acids. V was clipped by 5 bases and J by 5 bases; unmatched bases: 10. Per the germline V gene, CDR1 is SQVTM and CDR2 is ANQGSEA. CDR3 amino acids: CSVSSGTGGGYGYTF. The CDR3 bases are TGCAGCGTTTCCTCCGGGACAGGGGGAGGGTATGGCTACACCTTC.

The rearrangement links TRBV28 to TRBJ2-2; 9 nucleotides match TRBD1. The trim removed 4 bases at V and 6 bases at J, leaving 0 bases unmatched. Germline CDR1 reads MDHEN; CDR2 reads SYDVKM. This CDR3 spans 13 amino acids. CDR3 amino acids: CASSYRGPGELFF. The DNA of the CDR3 is TGTGCCAGCAGTTACAGGGGGCCCGGGGAGCTGTTTTTT.

The rearrangement links TRBV7-2 to TRBJ2-2; TRBD2 matches at 10 bases. J gave up 5 bases and V 5 bases, and 11 bases lay outside the gene matches. Looked up from germline, CDR1 is SGHTA and CDR2 is FQGNSA. The CDR3 length is 17 residues. CDR3 region: CASSPGRLAGVTGELFF. The DNA for the CDR3 is TGTGCCAGCAGCCCCGGGCGGCTAGCGGGAGTAACCGGGGAGCTGTTTTTT. The full variable domain, completed using reference TRBV7-2 and TRBJ2-2, is GAGVSQSPSNKVTEKGKDVELRCDPISGHTALYWYRQSLGQGLEFLIYFQGNSAPDKSGLPSDRFSAERTGGSVSTLTIQRTQQEDSAVYLCASSPGRLAGVTGELFFGEGSRLTVL.

The gene calls are TRBV24-1 and TRBJ2-5; D call uncertain. Looked up from germline, CDR1 is KGHDR and CDR2 is SFDVKD. This CDR3 comprises 12 residues. V was trimmed by 9 bases and J by 3 bases, leaving 10 bases between them. CDR3 DNA sequence: TGTGCCACCTCTACGGTGAAAGAGACCCAGTACTTC. Encoded protein: CATSTVKETQYF.

The chain has TRBV18 and TRBJ2-1; 8 bases are shared with TRBD1. Germline assignment: CDR1 KGHSH and CDR2 LQKENI. This CDR3 contains 15 residues. The trim removed 3 bases at V and 5 bases at J, leaving 6 bases unmatched. The CDR3 loop is CASSPDREIDNEQFF. The CDR3 bases are TGTGCCAGCTCACCGGACAGGGAAATAGACAATGAGCAGTTCTTC.

This chain links TRBV12-5 with TRBJ1-1; D gene unclear. V gave up 6 bases and J gave up 2 bases, with 4 bases separating them. The CDR3 totals 11 residues. Germline V lookup: CDR1 LGHNT, CDR2 FRNRAP. CDR3 sequence: CASGQNTEAFF. DNA of the CDR3: TGTGCTAGTGGCCAAAACACTGAAGCTTTCTTT.

The chain combines TRBV19 with TRBJ2-1; D possibly corresponds to TRBD2 (6 bases). CDR3 length: 16 residues. V was clipped by 5 bases and J by 9 bases, with 23 bases between them. Germline CDR1 LNHDA, CDR2 SQIVND (reference sequence). The CDR3 sequence: CASSFPGSGGPLEQFF. The DNA of the CDR3 is TGTGCCAGTAGTTTCCCAGGTAGCGGAGGGCCTCTTGAGCAGTTCTTC.

The rearrangement joins TRBV28 to TRBJ2-2; D perhaps matches TRBD1 (5 bases). Germline lookup yields CDR1 MDHEN and CDR2 SYDVKM. The CDR3 runs 14 residues. V lost 3 bases to trimming and J lost 4 bases, with 9 bases between them. As DNA, the CDR3 is TGTGCCAGCAGTTTTCAGGGTGGCACCGGGGAGCTGTTTTTT. It encodes CASSFQGGTGELFF.

This clone appeared a few times. This chain connects TRBV6-5 to TRBJ2-1; 8 nucleotides match TRBD2. V lost 0 bases, J lost 7 bases, and 8 bases stayed unmatched. Looked up from germline, CDR1 is MNHEY and CDR2 is SVGAGI. The CDR3 covers 16 residues. The DNA for the CDR3 is TGTGCCAGCAGTTACTCGCGCGTTAGCGGGATTAATGAGCAGTTCTTC. This codes for CASSYSRVSGINEQFF.

The chain employs TRBV19 and TRBJ2-3, with TRBD1 matching 7 bases. Germline loops: CDR1 LNHDA, CDR2 SQIVND (reference sequence). J gave up 2 bases and V 3 bases, and 14 bases lay outside the gene matches. The CDR3 has 18 residues. This chain's CDR3 is CASSITNDRAPSTDTQYF. The CDR3, as DNA: TGTGCCAGTAGTATCACAAACGACAGGGCACCCTCCACAGATACGCAGTATTTT. The full variable domain, with the rest looked up from reference TRBV19 and TRBJ2-3, is DGGITQSPKYLFRKEGQNVTLSCEQNLNHDAMYWYRQDPGQGLRLIYYSQIVNDFQKGDIAEGYSVSREKKESFPLTVTSAQKNPTAFYLCASSITNDRAPSTDTQYFGPGTRLTVL.

The chain has TRBV27 and TRBJ1-5; 9 bases fit TRBD1. CDR1 and CDR2 from the germline V gene are MNHEY and SMNVEV (reference sequence). CDR3 size: 16 residues. V was pared by 8 bases and J by 2 bases, with 10 bases of the junction left unmatched. The DNA for the CDR3 is TGTGCCAGCCGAACCGGGAGGACAGGGGGCAATCAGCCCCAGCATTTT. Translated, it gives CASRTGRTGGNQPQHF.

This clone appeared a few times. The V and J genes are TRBV13 and TRBJ2-2; 7 bases agree with TRBD1. The germline V gene has CDR1 PRHDT and CDR2 FYEKMQ (reference sequence). The CDR3 runs to 15 residues. The ends lost 4 bases at V and 4 bases at J; junction bases unmatched: 6. As DNA, the CDR3 is TGTGCCAGCAGCTCTCTCGACAGGGCCACCGGGGAGCTGTTTTTT. Translating it yields CASSSLDRATGELFF.